The rows below give T cell receptor beta chains drawn from one sample of a study of blood T cell repertoires in COVID-19. The method was immunoSEQ multiplex PCR; TCRdb's version includes in-frame clones alone and lacks a portion of them. The sample consists of roughly 180,000 clones, approximately 85% of them appearing once. Sample: PBMCs or T cells enriched from blood (not recorded which). The origin of the receptors is a man in his forties who had recovered from COVID-19. The conserved cysteine and the conserved F or W are not part of the CDR3 here.

v_gene	j_gene	CDR3aa
TRBV6-1	TRBJ1-5	ASSEDAGYQPQH
TRBV4-3	TRBJ1-1	ASSKTVNTEAF
TRBV29-1	TRBJ1-2	GTFRSDGYT
TRBV3-1/TRBV3-2	TRBJ1-4	ASSRQGFQEKLF
TRBV19	TRBJ1-5	ASSTTGGDGSNQPQH
TRBV10-3	TRBJ1-1	AITGRNTEAF
TRBV5-5	TRBJ2-3	ASSFAGAPSTDTQY
TRBV19	TRBJ1-1	ASSIYRGREAF
TRBV6-5	TRBJ1-2	ASSYSQGRNGYT
TRBV24-1	TRBJ2-6	ATSEHQTGAGANVLT
TRBV19	TRBJ2-3	AVGTGRTDTQY
TRBV28	TRBJ2-1	ASSEASGRINEQF
TRBV25-1	TRBJ2-7	ASSGAGQGYEQY
TRBV4-2	TRBJ2-3	ASSQLGLAGAGEGTDTQY
TRBV10-2	TRBJ1-2	ASSEVGSSYGYT
TRBV11-2	TRBJ2-7	ASSRPGQVYEQY
TRBV4-2	TRBJ2-5	ASSQLAGGPPRGQETQY
TRBV4-3	TRBJ1-4	ASSQDPAGQNEKLF
TRBV19	TRBJ1-1	ASRGRGYGTEAF
TRBV7-8	TRBJ1-6	ASSPTRGGWESPLH
TRBV6-4	TRBJ2-3	ASSDLAGPQY
TRBV10-3	TRBJ1-2	ATLLAGTANYGYT
TRBV7-2	TRBJ1-4	ASSYRSGTENEKLF